This T cell receptor (beta chain) was sequenced during a study of T cell clones after liver transplantation. For the study at large: Without induction therapy, subjects received standard immunosuppression until 12-24 months post-transplant. Patients counted as tolerant after at least one year off all immunosuppression, enzymes not exceeding twice normal. Samples came pre-transplant, pre-randomization before withdrawal, and post-randomization after withdrawal ended.

Sequencing was performed with immunoSEQ multiplex PCR; in TCRdb, only in-frame clones are kept and a portion is missing. The table includes under 60,000 clones, less than 75% detected once. The clonotype comes from a human patient who received a liver transplant. Among the T cells, some may be from the graft donor. The starting material was CD4+ T cells from blood, obtained at the 22-month timepoint.

Here the CDR3 reads CATSVGERGNQPQHF. CDR3 bases: TGTGCCACCTCAGTAGGGGAACGGGGCAATCAGCCCCAGCATTTT. The chain combines TRBV19 with TRBJ1-5; a weak D match, TRBD1 (5 bases). The CDR3 contains 15 residues. The germline CDR1 and CDR2 sequences are LNHDA and SQIVND (reference sequence). Trimming left V 10 bases short and J 2 bases short, with 18 bases between.